One sample yielded the 24 T cell receptor beta chains listed below, sequenced in a study of T-cell reconstitution after alpha-beta-depleted transplantation in children. Preparation of the TCRbeta library involved a method that used unique molecular identifiers. From the PCR reads, TCRdb called clonotypes with MiXCR, one entry per CDR3 protein. The top ten hold about a fifth of the sample, which has some 100,000 distinct CDR3 sequences, more than 20% seen once. Material: PBMCs, obtained before TCRalphabeta/CD19-depleted stem cell transplant. Receptors originate from a boy aged 2 to 10 with acute lymphoblastic leukemia, due to receive a stem cell transplant.

This clonotype was seen only a few times. V and J are TRBV2 and TRBJ2-3; D is possibly TRBD2 (6 bases). Trimming removed 7 bases at V and 0 bases at J, with 14 bases between. This CDR3 comprises 15 residues. In germline, CDR1 is SNHLY, CDR2 FYNNEI. The CDR3 DNA follows: TGTGCCAGCAACCGGCGGGAAGGGAGCACAGATACGCAGTATTTT. Amino acid sequence: CASNRREGSTDTQYF.

This sequence joins TRBV12-3 or TRBV12-4 and TRBJ1-2; D is ambiguous. Trimming stripped 6 bases from V and 2 bases from J, with 10 bases between. CDR3 length: 13 amino acids. The CDR3 nucleotides are TGTGCCAGCAGCCCGACGTCCAACTATGGCTACACCTTC. It codes for CASSPTSNYGYTF.

In nucleotides, the CDR3 is TGCGCCAGCAGCCAAGTTCCAGGACTAGATTTTACGCAGTATTTT. Amino acids: CASSQVPGLDFTQYF. The chain combines TRBV4-3 with TRBJ2-3; 7 bases match TRBD2. V was clipped by 1 base and J by 8 bases; unmatched bases: 9. The CDR3 length is 15 residues. Germline-derived CDR1 and CDR2 are LGHNA and YSLEER.

The chain combines TRBV19 with TRBJ2-1, with 8 bases matching TRBD1. V shed 3 bases and J 7 bases; nucleotides not matched to a gene: 8. This CDR3 region has 15 residues. The germline V gene encodes CDR1 LNHDA and CDR2 SQIVND (reference sequence). CDR3 nucleotide sequence: TGTGCCAGTAGTATGACTGGGACAGGACGAAATGAGCAGTTCTTC. Protein: CASSMTGTGRNEQFF.

This clonotype was seen only a few times. V usage is TRBV5-1 and J usage is TRBJ2-1, with TRBD2 identical over 7 bases. Germline CDR1 reads SGHRS; CDR2 reads YFSETQ. J gave up 0 bases and V 7 bases, and 4 bases lay outside the gene matches. CDR3 length: 14 residues. CDR3 bases: TGCGCCAGCCAAAGCGGGGTCTCCTACAATGAGCAGTTCTTC. Translated: CASQSGVSYNEQFF.

The chain recombines TRBV7-9 with TRBJ2-1; D ambiguous. Trimming left V 3 bases short and J 3 bases short, with 12 bases between. Germline-derived CDR1 and CDR2 are SEHNR and FQNEAQ (reference sequence). This CDR3 is built from 15 residues. CDR3 protein: CASSLGKVFYNEQFF. The CDR3 bases are TGTGCCAGCAGCTTGGGAAAGGTTTTCTACAATGAGCAGTTCTTC.

Ten or more counts support this clonotype. The rearrangement joins TRBV7-2 to TRBJ1-5; the match to TRBD1 covers 7 bases. With 5 bases clipped from V and 4 bases from J, the junction kept 8 bases outside the gene matches. Germline-derived CDR1 and CDR2 are SGHTA and FQGNSA. The CDR3 sequence is 15 residues long. As DNA, the CDR3 is TGTGCCAGCAGCCTTAACAGGGGTCAGAATCAGCCCCAGCATTTT. Its protein product is CASSLNRGQNQPQHF.

This clonotype has ten or more counts. The chain couples TRBV5-5 to TRBJ1-2; D perhaps matches TRBD1 (5 bases). V was pared by 1 base and J by 0 bases, with 13 bases between. CDR1 and CDR2 (germline): SGHKS, YYEKEE (reference sequence). The length of the CDR3 is 16 residues. This chain's CDR3 is CASSLFRGDPNYGYTF. CDR3 nucleotide sequence: TGTGCCAGCAGCTTGTTTCGGGGGGACCCTAACTATGGCTACACCTTC.

This clonotype was seen only once. The rearrangement uses TRBV20-1 and TRBJ2-2; 8 nucleotides agree with TRBD2. V lost 3 bases and J lost 7; bases outside the gene matches: 13. The CDR3 runs 16 residues. The germline V gene encodes CDR1 DFQATT and CDR2 SNEGSKA (reference sequence). CDR3 nucleotides: TGCAGTGCTAGGGCGAAGGTAGCGGGAAATGTCGGGGAGCTGTTTTTT. This codes for CSARAKVAGNVGELFF.

The chain has TRBV4-1 and TRBJ2-3, with TRBD1 identical over 7 bases. After removal of 1 base from V and 2 bases from J, the junction contained 3 bases not matched to a gene. The CDR3 extends over 15 amino acids. Germline loops: CDR1 MGHRA, CDR2 YSYEKL. The CDR3 loop reads CASSQGGTVTDTQYF. The CDR3 nucleotides read TGCGCCAGCAGCCAAGGGGGGACAGTCACAGATACGCAGTATTTT.

The rearrangement joins TRBV20-1 to TRBJ2-7; D call uncertain. This CDR3 is 14 amino acids long. Germline-derived CDR1 and CDR2 are DFQATT and SNEGSKA (reference sequence). The V end was cut by 6 bases, the J end by 0 bases, with 15 bases between. The CDR3 region has the DNA TGCAGTGCGATTCCCTCGTCCACCTCCTACGAGCAGTACTTC. Amino acids: CSAIPSSTSYEQYF.

This clonotype was detected ten times or more. This chain joins TRBV12-3 or TRBV12-4 and TRBJ2-2; D gene ambiguous. CDR3 length: 12 residues. The germline V and J ends were trimmed by 6 bases and 2 bases, with 4 bases remaining between them. DNA for the CDR3: TGTGCCAGCAGCACTAACACCGGGGAGCTGTTTTTT. Encoded protein: CASSTNTGELFF.

Many counts were recorded for this clonotype. V usage is TRBV29-1 and J usage is TRBJ2-4, with D possibly being TRBD2 (5 bases). This CDR3 has 12 residues. Germline values: CDR1 SQVTM, CDR2 ANQGSEA. Trimming shortened V by 0 bases and J by 8 bases, and 8 bases separated the two germline ends. The CDR3 DNA follows: TGCAGCGTTGAAGAAGCCGGGGACATTCAGTACTTC. Its translation: CSVEEAGDIQYF.

The rearrangement uses TRBV20-1 and TRBJ2-2; 10 bases agree with TRBD2. Looked up from germline, CDR1 is DFQATT and CDR2 is SNEGSKA (reference sequence). The CDR3 is made up of 14 amino acids. The J segment lost 4 bases and the V segment lost 2 bases, leaving 1 base of the junction unmatched. CDR3 protein: CSARKRGGTGELFF. CDR3 DNA sequence: TGCAGTGCTAGAAAGCGGGGGGGCACCGGGGAGCTGTTTTTT.

This chain links TRBV5-4 with TRBJ2-1; TRBD2 aligns across 10 bases. V was clipped by 4 bases and J by 9 bases; unmatched bases: 10. Germline loops: CDR1 SGHNT, CDR2 YYREEE (reference sequence). The CDR3 is 15 residues long. Here the CDR3 DNA reads TGTGCCAGCAGCCAGCGGGAGGGCCTAGGTTTTGAGCAGTTCTTC. Its translation is CASSQREGLGFEQFF.

This clonotype came up many times. The genes are TRBV20-1 and TRBJ2-4; D is undetermined. Germline loops: CDR1 DFQATT, CDR2 SNEGSKA (reference sequence). The V and J ends lost 6 bases and 0 bases respectively, with 12 bases between them. The CDR3 is 14 amino acids. As DNA, the CDR3 is TGCAGTGCCAGCTGGGTGCTAGCCAAAAACATTCAGTACTTC. Translating gives CSASWVLAKNIQYF.

The chain has TRBV29-1 and TRBJ2-3; unclear D gene. The CDR3 has 14 amino acids. The germline gives CDR1 SQVTM, CDR2 ANQGSEA. The ends were cut back, 2 bases at V and 7 bases at J, with 16 bases in the middle. The CDR3 region is CSVELGVLGNTQYF. In DNA, the CDR3 is TGCAGCGTTGAATTAGGCGTATTGGGAAATACGCAGTATTTT.

The V gene is TRBV5-6, the J gene TRBJ2-7; tentatively, D is TRBD1 or TRBD2 (5 bases each). The CDR3 runs to 14 residues. V shed 1 base and J shed 4 bases, with 12 bases lying between them. CDR1 is SGHDT and CDR2 is YYEEEE in the germline V gene. CDR3 nucleotides: TGTGCCAGCAGCTTGAAAGGGACCTTTTACGAGCAGTACTTC. It codes for CASSLKGTFYEQYF.

This clonotype has more than one count but fewer than ten. The rearrangement links TRBV7-2 to TRBJ2-4, with 10 bases lining up with TRBD1. The ends lost 1 base at V and 2 bases at J; junction bases unmatched: 5. Looked up from germline, CDR1 is SGHTA and CDR2 is FQGNSA. The CDR3 spans 17 residues. The CDR3 sequence is CASSLGGDRGPKNIQYF. CDR3 bases: TGTGCCAGCAGCTTAGGGGGCGACAGGGGGCCCAAAAACATTCAGTACTTC.

This clonotype turned up a few times. The genes are TRBV11-2 and TRBJ2-2; no reliable D call. CDR3 length equals 16 residues. The germline V gene encodes CDR1 SGHAT and CDR2 FQNNGV. V was cut by 1 base and J by 1 base, with 10 bases left in between. CDR3 loop: CASSLGADLNTGELFF. The CDR3 bases are TGTGCCAGCAGCTTAGGGGCGGATTTGAACACCGGGGAGCTGTTTTTT.

The J gene is TRBJ2-3, the V gene TRBV5-1, with 8 bases matching TRBD2. From germline, CDR1 is SGHRS and CDR2 YFSETQ. Germline trimming cut 4 bases from V and 6 bases from J; bases unmatched to any gene: 13. The CDR3 consists of 16 residues. The CDR3 reads CASSHTSGGAGDTQYF. DNA for the CDR3: TGCGCCAGCAGCCATACTAGCGGAGGGGCCGGCGATACGCAGTATTTT.

Here the CDR3 DNA reads TGTGCCAGCAGCCTACAGTTCGATAACTATGGCTACACCTTC. Its translation is CASSLQFDNYGYTF. This sequence joins TRBV7-2 and TRBJ1-2; D ambiguous. CDR1 is SGHTA, CDR2 FQGNSA, per germline. This CDR3 region has 14 residues. The V end was cut by 5 bases, the J end by 1 base, with 11 bases between.

The chain couples TRBV7-3 to TRBJ2-3, with no clear D. The V end lost 2 bases, the J end lost 0 bases, and 12 bases lay between the germline ends. Germline assignment: CDR1 SGHTA and CDR2 FQGTGA. The CDR3 has 16 residues. This CDR3 is CASSLGVTQSTDTQYF. DNA for the CDR3: TGTGCCAGCAGCTTAGGAGTTACACAGAGCACAGATACGCAGTATTTT.

The sample holds many counts of this clonotype. In DNA, the CDR3 is TGTGCCAGCAGCGACAGACTAGCGGGGCCACAAGAGACCCAGTACTTC. Protein sequence: CASSDRLAGPQETQYF. V usage is TRBV9 and J usage is TRBJ2-5, with 11 bases fitting TRBD2. Looked up from germline, CDR1 is SGDLS and CDR2 is YYNGEE. The trim removed 3 bases at V and 2 bases at J, leaving 6 bases unmatched. This CDR3 has 16 residues.